This passage covers 30 T cell receptor beta chains from one sample sequenced in a study of cytomegalovirus exposure and HLA in healthy donors. With 60 Vbeta and 13 Jbeta primers, the PCR was carried out. The assay was immunoSEQ multiplex PCR, and TCRdb's table has in-frame clones only and misses some. The table records around 120,000 clones, about 78% of them present only once. The sequenced material came from PBMCs. All receptors come from a human donor in good health.

This clone has just one count. The genes are TRBV21-1 and TRBJ2-5; whether TRBD1, the table's D call, matches the DNA was not checked. TRBV21-1 corresponds to a pseudogene. CDR3 size: 16 residues. CDR3 loop: CASSKGLGTGAETQYF. CDR3 coding DNA: TGTGCCAGCAGCAAAGGGTTGGGGACAGGGGCCGAGACCCAGTACTTC.

This clone has only a few counts. The chain joins TRBV4-3 to TRBJ2-6; weak D call: TRBD1 (6 bases). Trimming stripped 1 base from V and 3 bases from J, with 10 bases between. Looked up from germline, CDR1 is LGHNA and CDR2 is YSLEER. The CDR3 is 16 residues long. DNA for the CDR3: TGCGCCAGCAGCCAAGCCCCAGGGGTTGGGGCCAACGTCCTGACTTTC. This gives the protein CASSQAPGVGANVLTF.

The J gene is TRBJ1-2, the V gene TRBV29-1, with 9 positions matching TRBD1. Germline values: CDR1 SQVTM, CDR2 ANQGSEA. The trim removed 5 bases at V and 6 bases at J, leaving 7 bases unmatched. CDR3 size: 13 residues. CDR3 nucleotides: TGCAGCGTTTCCGGGACAGGGATTAATGGCTACACCTTC. Its translation is CSVSGTGINGYTF.

This clone has only a few counts. The chain has TRBV4-3 and TRBJ2-1; no definite D call. This CDR3 comprises 18 residues. Germline-derived CDR1 and CDR2 are LGHNA and YSLEER. The ends were cut back, 0 bases at V and 0 bases at J, with 15 bases in the middle. CDR3 sequence (DNA): TGCGCCAGCAGCCAAGATGCCCCCCCCTCTAACTCCTACAATGAGCAGTTCTTC. Encoded protein: CASSQDAPPSNSYNEQFF.

This clone came up once. This chain links TRBV7-2 with TRBJ2-3; 7 bases are shared with TRBD2. V gave up 5 bases and J gave up 2 bases; unmatched junction bases: 7. The CDR3 is 15 residues long. Germline lookup yields CDR1 SGHTA and CDR2 FQGNSA. The CDR3 protein is CASSTSGETTDTQYF. The CDR3 DNA follows: TGTGCCAGCAGCACAAGCGGGGAAACCACAGATACGCAGTATTTT.

The chain uses TRBV4-2 and TRBJ2-3, with a possible D match to TRBD2 (6 bases). V shed 3 bases and J shed 1 base, with 11 bases lying between them. From germline, CDR1 is LGHNA and CDR2 YNFKEQ. There are 15 residues in the CDR3. The CDR3 protein is CASSQRERGTDTQYF. Here the CDR3 DNA reads TGTGCCAGCAGCCAGAGGGAGCGGGGCACAGATACGCAGTATTTT.

CDR3 protein: CAISGGREKLFF. The CDR3 DNA follows: TGTGCCATCAGTGGAGGGAGGGAAAAACTGTTTTTT. The chain has TRBV10-3 and TRBJ1-4; no definite D call. This CDR3 has 12 residues. Trimming stripped 4 bases from V and 8 bases from J, with 8 bases between. Germline V lookup: CDR1 ENHRY, CDR2 SYGVKD.

With regard to this clone: At one end, the junction sequence differs from germline, possibly due to a read error. The V gene is TRBV7-9, the J gene TRBJ2-3, with 7 bases matching TRBD2. Germline V gene data show CDR1 as SEHNR and CDR2 as FQNEAQ (reference sequence). CDR3 length equals 15 residues. This chain's CDR3 is CSSAPPSGTTDTQYF. The CDR3, as DNA: TGTTCCAGCGCCCCCCCCAGCGGGACCACAGATACGCAGTATTTT.

The chain is built from TRBV7-3 and TRBJ2-5; TRBD1 matches 10 bases. CDR1 is SGHTA, CDR2 FQGTGA, per germline. The J segment lost 5 bases and the V segment lost 4 bases, leaving 7 bases of the junction unmatched. The CDR3 has 15 amino acids. CDR3 amino acids: CASSSGTGVGETQYF. The CDR3 coding sequence is TGTGCCAGCAGCTCCGGGACAGGGGTGGGGGAGACCCAGTACTTC.

The CDR3 sequence: CASSQVTREFYNEQFF. The CDR3 DNA reads TGTGCCAGCAGCCAAGTAACGCGGGAGTTCTACAATGAGCAGTTCTTC. V usage is TRBV14 and J usage is TRBJ2-1, with 7 bases aligning to TRBD2. Germline CDR1 and CDR2: SGHDN and FVKESK. The CDR3 is 16 residues long. V lost 1 base to trimming and J lost 3 bases; unmatched junction nucleotides: 6.

The chain uses TRBV5-1 and TRBJ2-1, with 13 nucleotides matching TRBD2. CDR3 size: 17 residues. Per the germline V gene, CDR1 is SGHRS and CDR2 is YFSETQ. The J segment lost 11 bases and the V segment lost 2 bases, leaving 13 bases of the junction unmatched. CDR3 loop: CASSFGLAGAQLTQQFF. CDR3 bases: TGCGCCAGCAGCTTTGGACTAGCGGGGGCCCAACTCACCCAGCAGTTCTTC.

The chain joins TRBV7-2 to TRBJ1-1, with no clear D. This CDR3 has 15 residues. V lost 1 base and J lost 1, with 10 bases in between. Germline V CDR1 and CDR2: SGHTA, FQGNSA. Here the CDR3 DNA reads TGTGCCAGCAGCTTAGTTCCTTTCGGGAACACTGAAGCTTTCTTT. As protein: CASSLVPFGNTEAFF.

This clone has only a few counts. The chain combines TRBV7-3 with TRBJ2-3; no firm D call. Germline V CDR1 and CDR2: SGHTA, FQGTGA. Trimming pared 1 base from V and 2 bases from J, leaving 4 bases between. This CDR3 spans 13 amino acids. CDR3 sequence (DNA): TGTGCCAGCAGCTTAAAGCCCACAGATACGCAGTATTTT. It translates to CASSLKPTDTQYF.

In its sample, this clone was seen a few times. The chain links TRBV7-2 to TRBJ2-7; 8 bases fit TRBD2. The J segment lost 5 bases and the V segment lost 1 base, leaving 10 bases of the junction unmatched. This CDR3 is 16 amino acids long. Looked up from germline, CDR1 is SGHTA and CDR2 is FQGNSA. CDR3 loop: CASSLVGSGGPHEQYF. CDR3 DNA: TGTGCCAGCAGCTTAGTGGGTTCGGGAGGGCCCCACGAGCAGTACTTC.

This clone was counted a few times. The V gene is TRBV7-8, the J gene TRBJ1-5; tentative D call: TRBD1 (6 bases). CDR1 SGHVS and CDR2 FQNEAQ come from the germline V gene. This CDR3 spans 15 amino acids. V was trimmed by 5 bases and J by 7 bases, leaving 18 bases between them. CDR3 in amino acids: CASSRDRSSGQPQHF. CDR3 bases: TGTGCCAGCAGCCGCGACAGGTCTTCAGGGCAGCCCCAGCATTTT.

The chain links TRBV10-3 to TRBJ1-2, with D unresolved. Germline CDR1 is ENHRY and CDR2 is SYGVKD. Trimming stripped 8 bases from V and 5 bases from J, with 12 bases between. The CDR3 is 12 residues long. The DNA of the CDR3 is TGTGCCATCGCCGCGACACCATATGGCTACACCTTC. It translates to CAIAATPYGYTF.

This clone has more than one count but fewer than ten. This chain joins TRBV5-1 and TRBJ2-5; TRBD1 aligns across 10 bases. CDR3 length: 15 amino acids. J lost 5 bases, V lost 0 bases, and 4 bases had no gene match. Germline V gene lookup returns CDR1 SGHRS and CDR2 YFSETQ. The CDR3 region is CASSLAGTGDETQYF. The DNA for the CDR3 is TGCGCCAGCAGCTTGGCCGGGACAGGGGACGAGACCCAGTACTTC.

The CDR3 is CASSPLAGADVTQYF. CDR3 in DNA: TGTGCCAGCTCACCGCTAGCGGGGGCTGACGTGACCCAGTACTTC. This chain joins TRBV18 and TRBJ2-5; 10 nucleotides align to TRBD2. The V and J ends lost 3 bases and 7 bases, in that order; junction bases with no gene match: 8. This CDR3 is 15 amino acids long. Germline V gene lookup returns CDR1 KGHSH and CDR2 LQKENI.

The chain employs TRBV5-8 and TRBJ1-2, with TRBD1 matching 7 bases. Germline trimming cut 2 bases from V and 4 bases from J; bases unmatched to any gene: 5. This CDR3 region has 14 residues. Germline V gene data show CDR1 as SGHTS and CDR2 as YDEGEE. For the CDR3, the DNA is TGTGCCAGCAGCTTACAGGGGCCATCCTATGGCTACACCTTC. It specifies CASSLQGPSYGYTF.

The chain employs TRBV7-2 and TRBJ1-4; no reliable D call. V dropped 5 bases and J dropped 8 bases, with 15 bases sitting between them. This CDR3 has 14 amino acids. The V gene's germline CDR1 is SGHTA and CDR2 FQGNSA. The CDR3 nucleotides read TGTGCCAGCAGCCGCGGATCCCGTGGCGAAAAACTGTTTTTT. Its protein is CASSRGSRGEKLFF.

This chain joins TRBV30 and TRBJ2-1; tentatively, D is TRBD1 (5 bases). CDR3 length: 11 amino acids. V lost 0 bases and J 16 bases, leaving 13 bases between the germline ends. The germline V gene encodes CDR1 GTSNPN and CDR2 SVGIG (reference sequence). The CDR3 DNA reads as TGTGCCTGGAGTGTACCAAGGGGCACATTCTTC. It yields the protein CAWSVPRGTFF.

V and J are TRBV30 and TRBJ2-7; possibly TRBD1 for D (5 bases). From germline, CDR1 is GTSNPN and CDR2 SVGIG (reference sequence). V lost 0 bases to trimming and J lost 3 bases, with 12 bases between them. The CDR3 is 14 residues long. CDR3 residues: CAWSVKARVYEQYF. The CDR3 DNA sequence: TGTGCCTGGAGTGTGAAGGCCAGGGTCTACGAGCAGTACTTC. Full variable domain (outside the CDR3, taken from reference TRBV30 and TRBJ2-7): SQTIHQWPATLVQPVGSPLSLECTVEGTSNPNLYWYRQAAGRGLQLLFYSVGIGQISSEVPQNLSASRPQDRQFILSSKKLLLSDSGFYLCAWSVKARVYEQYFGPGTRLTVT.

The chain links TRBV5-3 to TRBJ2-7, with D maybe TRBD2 (6 bases). Being an ORF, TRBV5-3 has a function that is uncertain. CDR3 length: 12 residues. V lost 4 bases to trimming and J lost 5 bases, with 10 bases between them. The CDR3 loop is CARSTLANEQYF. CDR3 in DNA: TGTGCCAGAAGCACCCTAGCGAACGAGCAGTACTTC.

On this clone itself: The same CDR3 is also encoded by other DNA sequences in this sample. This chain uses TRBV10-3 with TRBJ2-5; D is perhaps TRBD1 (6 bases). Germline V gene sequence: CDR1 ENHRY, CDR2 SYGVKD. Trimming took 2 bases from V and 4 from J, leaving 8 bases between them. This CDR3 is 13 amino acids long. For the CDR3, the DNA is TGTGCCATCAGTGAGAGCAGGGGAGAGACCCAGTACTTC. Translating gives CAISESRGETQYF.

This clone was seen once. J is TRBJ2-1 and V is TRBV13, with D unresolved. The CDR3 is made up of 14 amino acids. CDR1 is PRHDT and CDR2 is FYEKMQ in the germline V gene (reference sequence). V lost 3 bases to trimming and J lost 11 bases, with 17 bases between them. This chain's CDR3 is CASSFSSGGDQQFF. The CDR3 nucleotides are TGTGCCAGCAGCTTTTCGAGTGGCGGAGATCAGCAGTTCTTC.

The sample holds one count of this clone. This chain uses TRBV11-2 with TRBJ2-7; 8 nucleotides match TRBD1. The CDR3 runs 15 residues. After removal of 5 bases from V and 0 bases from J, the junction contained 6 bases not matched to a gene. Germline lookup yields CDR1 SGHAT and CDR2 FQNNGV. The CDR3, as DNA: TGTGCCAGCAGCCTCAGACAGGGGAGCTCCTACGAGCAGTACTTC. This sequence encodes CASSLRQGSSYEQYF.

A remark on this clone: One end of the junction is discordant with germline, which a read error may explain. The chain recombines TRBV7-9 with TRBJ2-7, with 7 bases identical to TRBD1. Germline CDR1 reads SEHNR; CDR2 reads FQNEAQ (reference sequence). The length of the CDR3 is 15 residues. The CDR3 DNA is TGTTCCAGCAGCTTTCACCGGGACAGACAATACGAGCAGTACTTC. Protein product: CSSSFHRDRQYEQYF.

This clone was counted between two and nine times. The rearrangement links TRBV5-5 to TRBJ2-7, with a weak D call TRBD1 (5 bases). The CDR3 loop spans 13 amino acids. V gave up 2 bases and J gave up 5 bases, with 11 bases separating them. The V gene's germline CDR1 is SGHKS and CDR2 YYEKEE (reference sequence). The CDR3 loop reads CASSLPDSHEQYF. The CDR3 DNA is TGTGCCAGCAGCTTACCCGACAGCCACGAGCAGTACTTC.

This clone has a handful of counts. The chain carries TRBV7-9 and TRBJ2-3, with D uncertain. Trimming stripped 2 bases from V and 5 bases from J, with 8 bases between. Germline lookup yields CDR1 SEHNR and CDR2 FQNEAQ (reference sequence). The CDR3 loop spans 13 amino acids. CDR3 sequence: CASSLSVKDTQYF. CDR3 nucleotide sequence: TGTGCCAGCAGCTTATCGGTTAAAGATACGCAGTATTTT.

This chain links TRBV2 with TRBJ1-5; 8 positions agree with TRBD1. In germline, CDR1 is SNHLY, CDR2 FYNNEI. The CDR3 consists of 17 residues. J gave up 4 bases and V 4 bases, and 12 bases lay outside the gene matches. This CDR3 reads CASSGYRGAGGNQPQHF. CDR3 bases: TGTGCCAGCAGTGGGTACAGGGGGGCAGGGGGTAATCAGCCCCAGCATTTT.